These 23 T cell receptor beta chains originate from one sample sequenced in a study of T cells after somatic rescue of genetic block. Sequencing used immunoSEQ multiplex PCR; TCRdb keeps in-frame clones, though not all of them. The repertoire consists of 55,000 to 70,000 clones, with roughly 90% occurring once and the leading ten covering about 2.9%. Material for sequencing was peripheral blood mononuclear cells (PBMCs). Receptors originate from a man aged 40-55 years.

This rearrangement joins TRBV28 to TRBJ1-6; 9 nucleotides line up with TRBD1. Germline values: CDR1 MDHEN, CDR2 SYDVKM. This CDR3 has 14 amino acids. Trimming cost V 5 bases and J 8 bases; bases outside gene matches: 4. The CDR3 DNA sequence: TGTGCCAGCAGTGTCACAGGGGGCTATTCACCCCTCCACTTT. It translates to CASSVTGGYSPLHF.

This clone was found a few times. The chain is built from TRBV10-1 and TRBJ1-6; TRBD1 matches 7 bases. CDR1 is WNHNN, CDR2 SYGVQD, per germline (reference sequence). This CDR3 has 13 residues. Trimming took 3 bases from V and 7 from J; bases not matched to a gene: 0. In DNA form, the CDR3 reads TGCGCCAGCAGTGAACAGGGGAATTCACCCCTCCACTTT. Protein product: CASSEQGNSPLHF.

V is TRBV2 and J is TRBJ2-1; TRBD2 agrees at 13 bases. This CDR3 comprises 15 residues. The trim removed 5 bases at V and 9 bases at J, leaving 7 bases unmatched. Germline V gene lookup returns CDR1 SNHLY and CDR2 FYNNEI. The CDR3 sequence is CASSTGTSGISEQFF. Here the CDR3 DNA reads TGTGCCAGCAGTACCGGGACTAGCGGGATTAGTGAGCAGTTCTTC.

The chain employs TRBV5-1 and TRBJ2-1; 7 bases line up with TRBD2. V was pared by 0 bases and J by 5 bases, with 5 bases of the junction left unmatched. CDR3 length: 15 amino acids. Germline assignment: CDR1 SGHRS and CDR2 YFSETQ. The chain's CDR3 is CASSLVGGSNNEQFF. DNA for the CDR3: TGCGCCAGCAGCTTGGTTGGCGGGAGCAACAATGAGCAGTTCTTC.

The table lists this clone with a few counts. The chain carries TRBV16 and TRBJ2-7; D is unresolved. Looked up from germline, CDR1 is KGHSY and CDR2 is FQNENV. The CDR3 length is 14 residues. The ends were cut back, 3 bases at V and 2 bases at J, with 11 bases in the middle. For the CDR3, the DNA is TGTGCCAGCAGCCATTATGACCGTACCTACGAGCAGTACTTC. Translating gives CASSHYDRTYEQYF.

The chain recombines TRBV30 with TRBJ1-5, with D maybe TRBD1 (5 bases). Germline lookup yields CDR1 GTSNPN and CDR2 SVGIG (reference sequence). This CDR3 has 13 amino acids. Trimming removed 1 base at V and 3 bases at J, with 7 bases between. The CDR3 region is CAWSAGLNQPQHF. Written as DNA, the CDR3 is TGTGCCTGGAGTGCGGGACTCAATCAGCCCCAGCATTTT.

V usage is TRBV18 and J usage is TRBJ2-2, with TRBD2 identical over 8 bases. The CDR3 is made up of 17 amino acids. Per germline, CDR1 KGHSH and CDR2 LQKENI. The ends lost 6 bases at V and 1 base at J; junction bases unmatched: 10. CDR3 sequence (DNA): TGTGCCAGCTCTGACCGGGGGGGGACACAGAACACCGGGGAGCTGTTTTTT. Protein product: CASSDRGGTQNTGELFF.

The genes are TRBV19 and TRBJ1-1; D gene unclear. V lost 3 bases and J 3 bases, leaving 11 bases between the germline ends. The CDR3 totals 14 residues. Germline CDR1 and CDR2: LNHDA and SQIVND (reference sequence). The CDR3 region is CASSIKSIDTEAFF. The CDR3 DNA reads TGTGCCAGTAGTATCAAGTCTATTGACACTGAAGCTTTCTTT.

The genes are TRBV4-1 and TRBJ1-1; the D gene is possibly TRBD1 (5 bases). V was pared by 11 bases and J by 5 bases, with 9 bases between. The CDR3 length is 10 residues. Germline V gene sequence: CDR1 MGHRA, CDR2 YSYEKL. DNA for the CDR3: TGCGCCTCAAGGGGTACTGAAGCTTTCTTT. This encodes CASRGTEAFF.

The gene calls are TRBV5-4 and TRBJ2-7, with 10 bases that match TRBD2. V shed 4 bases, J shed 2 bases, and the junction held 3 bases outside the gene matches. The length of the CDR3 is 14 residues. Germline V lookup: CDR1 SGHNT, CDR2 YYREEE (reference sequence). CDR3 DNA: TGTGCCAGCAGCCGGACTAGCGGACCCTACGAGCAGTACTTC. Protein product: CASSRTSGPYEQYF.

V gene TRBV7-9 combines with J gene TRBJ1-2; 9 bases align to TRBD1. CDR3 length: 17 amino acids. The V and J ends lost 4 bases and 4 bases, in that order; junction bases with no gene match: 13. Germline V gene lookup returns CDR1 SEHNR and CDR2 FQNEAQ (reference sequence). The CDR3 sequence: CASSYSDRGSSAYGYTF. The CDR3 DNA sequence: TGTGCCAGCAGCTATAGCGACAGGGGGTCGAGTGCCTATGGCTACACCTTC.

The rearrangement links TRBV4-2 to TRBJ1-4; a possible D gene is TRBD1 (5 bases). Trimming stripped 3 bases from V and 0 bases from J, with 11 bases between. This CDR3 is 16 amino acids long. The germline gives CDR1 LGHNA, CDR2 YNFKEQ. CDR3 in amino acids: CASSQSLGATNEKLFF. CDR3 sequence (DNA): TGTGCCAGCAGCCAGAGTTTAGGGGCAACTAATGAAAAACTGTTTTTT.

This clone was recorded only once. The V gene is TRBV6-5, the J gene TRBJ2-4; D may be TRBD1 (5 bases). Germline V gives CDR1 MNHEY, CDR2 SVGAGI. This CDR3 spans 14 amino acids. V shed 0 bases and J shed 10 bases, with 13 bases lying between them. The CDR3, as DNA: TGTGCCAGCAGTTACTCAGACAGCTACACAATTCAGTACTTC. Amino acid sequence: CASSYSDSYTIQYF.

This chain connects TRBV7-2 to TRBJ1-6; a possible D gene is TRBD1 (6 bases). Trimming took off 5 bases at V and 5 bases at J, with 10 bases between the two ends. Germline V gives CDR1 SGHTA, CDR2 FQGNSA. CDR3 size: 14 residues. CDR3 coding DNA: TGTGCCAGCAGCCCGGACAGAAATAATTCACCCCTCCACTTT. Protein product: CASSPDRNNSPLHF.

The chain employs TRBV7-9 and TRBJ2-7; D gene unclear. This CDR3 has 13 residues. Per germline, CDR1 SEHNR and CDR2 FQNEAQ (reference sequence). V was cut by 6 bases and J by 4 bases, with 13 bases left in between. CDR3: CASRLTPGYEQYF. The CDR3 coding sequence is TGTGCCAGCAGATTGACGCCGGGTTACGAGCAGTACTTC.

This clone has only a few counts. The chain joins TRBV19 to TRBJ2-1; perhaps D is TRBD1 or TRBD2 (6 bases each). Germline CDR1 is LNHDA and CDR2 is SQIVND (reference sequence). The V end was cut by 5 bases, the J end by 12 bases, with 32 bases between. This CDR3 has 18 amino acids. In DNA form, the CDR3 reads TGTGCCAGTAGTGGGGGGCAGGGAGGAGCGGACTTCTCCAAAGGGCAGTTCTTC. It translates to CASSGGQGGADFSKGQFF.

The chain employs TRBV5-1 and TRBJ1-1; 7 positions agree with TRBD1. After removal of 2 bases from V and 1 base from J, the junction contained 2 bases not matched to a gene. CDR3 length equals 14 residues. CDR1 is SGHRS and CDR2 is YFSETQ in the germline V gene. The CDR3 region is CASSFDRENTEAFF. In DNA form, the CDR3 reads TGCGCCAGCAGCTTTGACAGGGAGAACACTGAAGCTTTCTTT.

V usage is TRBV10-2 and J usage is TRBJ2-1, with 11 bases identical to TRBD2. The V gene's germline CDR1 is WSHSY and CDR2 SAAADI. This CDR3 is built from 15 residues. Trimming cost V 6 bases and J 6 bases; bases outside gene matches: 7. CDR3 in amino acids: CASSTGTSGLNEQFF. The CDR3 coding sequence is TGCGCCAGCAGCACCGGGACTAGCGGTCTCAATGAGCAGTTCTTC.

The gene calls are TRBV10-1 and TRBJ2-2; D is possibly TRBD2 (8 bases). CDR3 size: 19 residues. Germline assignment: CDR1 WNHNN and CDR2 SYGVQD (reference sequence). V was cut by 4 bases and J by 6 bases, with 27 bases left in between. For the CDR3, the DNA is TGCGCCAGCAGTGCGGGAATTTTTACTAGCGGAGGGGGCGCCGGGGAGCTGTTTTTT. Translation: CASSAGIFTSGGGAGELFF.

The chain carries TRBV4-3 and TRBJ1-2; 11 bases are a match to TRBD1. Losses at the gene ends were 0 bases for V and 5 bases for J; bases not matched to a gene: 5. CDR3 size: 16 residues. The germline V gene has CDR1 LGHNA and CDR2 YSLEER. CDR3 residues: CASSQEGQGVVYGYTF. Written as DNA, the CDR3 is TGCGCCAGCAGCCAAGAGGGACAGGGGGTCGTATATGGCTACACCTTC.

J is TRBJ2-7 and V is TRBV7-2; D is uncertain. The CDR3 consists of 13 residues. Per germline, CDR1 SGHTA and CDR2 FQGNSA. V was pared by 4 bases and J by 1 base, with 8 bases between. The CDR3 DNA sequence: TGTGCCAGCAGCTCCTCTCCATCCTACGAGCAGTACTTC. It specifies CASSSSPSYEQYF.

The chain carries TRBV19 and TRBJ2-7, with TRBD2 identical over 8 bases. Germline CDR1 and CDR2: LNHDA and SQIVND (reference sequence). This CDR3 region has 14 residues. The V segment lost 8 bases and the J segment 0 bases; nucleotides outside the gene matches: 6. CDR3 amino acids: CASSPGGASYEQYF. CDR3 nucleotides: TGTGCCAGTTCCCCGGGGGGGGCCTCCTACGAGCAGTACTTC. Together with reference TRBV19 and TRBJ2-7, the CDR3 gives the full variable domain: DGGITQSPKYLFRKEGQNVTLSCEQNLNHDAMYWYRQDPGQGLRLIYYSQIVNDFQKGDIAEGYSVSREKKESFPLTVTSAQKNPTAFYLCASSPGGASYEQYFGPGTRLTVT.

The chain uses TRBV11-2 and TRBJ1-5; maybe TRBD1 (6 bases). Per germline, CDR1 SGHAT and CDR2 FQNNGV. Trimming took off 3 bases at V and 3 bases at J, with 12 bases between the two ends. The CDR3 is 15 amino acids. CDR3 nucleotides: TGTGCCAGCAGCTTTGATGACAGGACCAATCAGCCCCAGCATTTT. Protein sequence: CASSFDDRTNQPQHF.